This T cell receptor (beta chain) was recorded in a study of blood T cells in healthy people across ages. Germline V lookup: CDR1 MNHNS, CDR2 SASEGT. The V end lost 6 bases, the J end lost 4 bases, and 19 bases lay between the germline ends. The CDR3 runs 16 residues. As regards this clonotype: Antigen specificity is unknown.

Donors were healthy Caucasian individuals from Russia aged roughly 6 to 95. Each of the donors had 9 to 10 milliliters of peripheral blood drawn into EDTA-treated Vacutainer tubes. Regarding the study as a whole: TCR beta diversity correlated strongly with naive T cell percentage.

A second roughly 7 to 11 cycle PCR used barcoded and J-beta primers. TCRdb redid the calling of the 5' RACE reads with MiXCR, one entry per CDR3 protein. The data show approximately 700,000 distinct CDR3 sequences, around 32% seen once. The sequenced sample consisted of blood. The V call is TRBV6-1, the J call TRBJ2-1; possibly TRBD1 for D (6 bases). The source of this sequence is a woman older than 75 in good health. The CDR3 region is CASSVSRTVTYNEQFF. In DNA, the CDR3 is TGTGCCAGCAGCGTCTCTAGGACAGTTACTTACAATGAGCAGTTCTTC.